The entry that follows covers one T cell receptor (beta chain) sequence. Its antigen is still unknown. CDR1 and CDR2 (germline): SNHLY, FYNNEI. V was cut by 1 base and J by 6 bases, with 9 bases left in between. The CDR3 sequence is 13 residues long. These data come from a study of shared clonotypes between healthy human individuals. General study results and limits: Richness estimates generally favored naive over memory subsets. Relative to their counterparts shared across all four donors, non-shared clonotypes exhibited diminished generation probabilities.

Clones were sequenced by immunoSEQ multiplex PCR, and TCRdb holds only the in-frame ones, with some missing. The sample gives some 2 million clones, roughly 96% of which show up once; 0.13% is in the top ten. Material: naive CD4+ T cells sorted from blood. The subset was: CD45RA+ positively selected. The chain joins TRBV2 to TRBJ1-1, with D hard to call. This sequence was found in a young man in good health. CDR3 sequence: CASSEGGNPEAFF. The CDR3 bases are TGTGCCAGCAGTGAAGGGGGTAACCCTGAAGCTTTCTTT.